These T cell receptor beta chains were read from a single sample in a study of blood T cell repertoires in COVID-19. Measured with immunoSEQ multiplex PCR; TCRdb has only the in-frame clones, and not every one. The sample has fewer than 130,000 clones; over 60% are singletons. Sequenced: peripheral blood. Receptors were obtained from a woman of 80 years or more with active or convalescent COVID-19. Each CDR3 is given with its conserved first and last residue. A D gene is named only where the DNA matches it firmly. Rows give clone size only sometimes, using once, few, many, or a class for an expanded clone.

clone_size	v_call	j_call	d_call	cdr3_nt	cdr3_aa
NA	TRBV7-6	TRBJ2-5	TRBD1	TGTGCCAGCACCTTGACAGGGGGTGACCTCCATCAAGAGACCCAGTACTTC	CASTLTGGDLHQETQYF
NA	TRBV7-9	TRBJ1-3	NA	TGTGCCAGCAGCTTAGTGTTGAGGAGAAACACCATATATTTT	CASSLVLRRNTIYF
NA	TRBV18	TRBJ2-5	TRBD2	TGTGCCAGCTCACGCGGACTAGCGGGAGAAGAGACCCAGTACTTC	CASSRGLAGEETQYF
NA	TRBV5-6	TRBJ2-7	TRBD2	TGTGCCAGCAGCCCGGTGGGGGGGTGGTTTGGCTCCGAGCAGTACTTC	CASSPVGGWFGSEQYF
NA	TRBV5-1	TRBJ1-6	NA	TGCGCCAGCAGCCCTGGTGGGGTAGGGGTCAATTCACCCCTCCACTTT	CASSPGGVGVNSPLHF
NA	TRBV9	TRBJ1-4	TRBD1	TGTGCCAGCAGCGTGAGCCCCCAGGTACAGGGGAGGAGTGAAAAACTGTTTTTT	CASSVSPQVQGRSEKLFF
NA	TRBV5-1	TRBJ2-1	NA	TGCGCCAGCAGTCCTACTAGTAGCTCCTACAATGAGCAGTTCTTC	CASSPTSSSYNEQFF
NA	TRBV28	TRBJ2-2	NA	TGTGCCAGCAGTACTAACGCCGGGGAGCTGTTTTTT	CASSTNAGELFF
NA	TRBV7-3	TRBJ2-2	TRBD2	TGTGCCAGCAGTAGGGAGGGAGACTACACCGGGGAGCTGTTTTTT	CASSREGDYTGELFF
NA	TRBV19	TRBJ1-2	TRBD1	TGTGCCAGTAGTATAGATACAGGGGGCTACTATGGCTACACCTTC	CASSIDTGGYYGYTF
NA	TRBV9	TRBJ2-7	TRBD2	TGTGCCAGCAGCGTAGGAGCTAGCGGGACGTATGACGAGCAGTACTTC	CASSVGASGTYDEQYF
NA	TRBV29-1	TRBJ2-7	NA	TGCAGCGTTTCGGGAGAGAACTACGAGCAGTACTTC	CSVSGENYEQYF
NA	TRBV5-1	TRBJ1-6	NA	TGCGCCAGCAGCTCTAGACTAGGAGGTAGATCACCCCTCCACTTT	CASSSRLGGRSPLHF
once	TRBV30	TRBJ1-6	TRBD1	TGTGCCTGGAGTGTACAGGGGGATTCACCCCTCCACTTT	CAWSVQGDSPLHF
NA	TRBV5-1	TRBJ2-5	NA	TGCGCCAGCAGCTTGGCCGTACAGGGTATTGGAGAGACCCAGTACTTC	CASSLAVQGIGETQYF
NA	TRBV19	TRBJ2-3	TRBD2	TGTGCCAGTAGTGCCGGACTAGCGGGAGTCGGTAATACGCAGTATTTT	CASSAGLAGVGNTQYF
NA	TRBV19	TRBJ2-2	NA	TGTGCCAGTAGACGCACATCGAACACCGGGGAGCTGTTTTTT	CASRRTSNTGELFF
NA	TRBV9	TRBJ1-1	NA	TGTGCCAGCAGCGTAGTGGGGGCGGGGAACACTGAAGCTTTCTTT	CASSVVGAGNTEAFF
NA	TRBV7-9	TRBJ1-5	NA	TGTGCCAGCAGCGGGCGAATAGACGGGCCCCAGCATTTT	CASSGRIDGPQHF
NA	TRBV5-1	TRBJ1-2	TRBD1	TGCGCCAGCAGGACCGGGACAGGAGAGAACTATGGCTACACCTTC	CASRTGTGENYGYTF
many	TRBV5-1	TRBJ1-2	NA	TGCGCCAGCAGCTTCGGCCCCAGGGGTAACTATGGCTACACCTTC	CASSFGPRGNYGYTF
NA	TRBV9	TRBJ2-5	TRBD2	TGTGCCAGCAGCCCCGGGACTAGCGGACAAGAGACCCAGTACTTC	CASSPGTSGQETQYF
NA	TRBV28	TRBJ1-2	NA	TGTGCCAGCAGTCCTCAGGCTGGCTACACCTTC	CASSPQAGYTF